This TCR beta chain was captured in a study of T-cell memory formation after mild COVID-19. In the study overall: There were largely donor-specific TCR clusters.

UMIs and sample barcodes were carried by the TCR alpha and TCR beta cDNA libraries that 5'RACE produced using constant-segment primers. Using its own MiXCR run on the 5' RACE reads, TCRdb lists one record per CDR3 protein. The data show 150,000 to 200,000 distinct CDR3 sequences, 20% to 25% seen once. Findings of the study overall: Day 15 to 85 contracting clones showed balanced CD4/CD8; day 15 to 37 expanders favored CD4+. Pre-infection memory held some responding clones, suggesting pre-existing cross-reactive T cells responded.

This clonotype has more than one count but fewer than ten. Antigen unknown. This CDR3 region has 14 residues. With 1 base removed from V and 0 bases from J, the gap between germline ends came to 6 bases. Germline CDR1 and CDR2: SGDLS and YYNGEE. Sequencing was done on a sample of PBMCs or a T cell subset sorted from them (not recorded which). This chain links TRBV9 with TRBJ2-3, with no clear D. The sequence derives from an adult woman who had mild COVID-19 (a few samples of this study predate the infection). Cell type and time point are not known. The CDR3 spells CASSVFGSTDTQYF. DNA of the CDR3: TGTGCCAGCAGCGTATTCGGGAGCACAGATACGCAGTATTTT. Using reference TRBV9 and TRBJ2-3 for the parts outside the CDR3, the full variable domain is DSGVTQTPKHLITATGQRVTLRCSPRSGDLSVYWYQQSLDQGLQFLIQYYNGEERAKGNILERFSAQQFPDLHSELNLSSLELGDSALYFCASSVFGSTDTQYFGPGTRLTVL.